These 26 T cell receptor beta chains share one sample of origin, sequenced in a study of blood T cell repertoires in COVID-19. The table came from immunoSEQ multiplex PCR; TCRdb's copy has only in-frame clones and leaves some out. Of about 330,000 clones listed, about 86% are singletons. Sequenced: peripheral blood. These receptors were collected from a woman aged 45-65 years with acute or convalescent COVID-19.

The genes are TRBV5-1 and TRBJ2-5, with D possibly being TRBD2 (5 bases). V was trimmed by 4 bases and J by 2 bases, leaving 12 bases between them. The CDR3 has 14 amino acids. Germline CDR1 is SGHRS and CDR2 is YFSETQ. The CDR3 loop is CASSQFPGQETQYF. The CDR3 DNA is TGCGCCAGCAGCCAATTTCCGGGACAAGAGACCCAGTACTTC.

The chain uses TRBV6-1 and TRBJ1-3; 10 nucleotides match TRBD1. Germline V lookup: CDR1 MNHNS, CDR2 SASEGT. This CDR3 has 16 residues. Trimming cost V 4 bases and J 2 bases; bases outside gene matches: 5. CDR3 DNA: TGTGCCAGCAGTGTCCCGGGACAGGGGACTGGAAACACCATATATTTT. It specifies CASSVPGQGTGNTIYF.

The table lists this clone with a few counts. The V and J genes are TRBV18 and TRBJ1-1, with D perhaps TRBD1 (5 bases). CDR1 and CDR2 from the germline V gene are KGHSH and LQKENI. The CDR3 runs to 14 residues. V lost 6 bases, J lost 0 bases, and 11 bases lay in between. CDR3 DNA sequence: TGTGCCAGCTCTTACGACAGCTTGAACACTGAAGCTTTCTTT. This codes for CASSYDSLNTEAFF.

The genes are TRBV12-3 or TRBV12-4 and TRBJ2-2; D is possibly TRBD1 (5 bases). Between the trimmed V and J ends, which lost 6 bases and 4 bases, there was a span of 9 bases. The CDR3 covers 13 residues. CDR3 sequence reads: CASSADSTGELFF. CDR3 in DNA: TGTGCCAGCAGCGCCGACAGCACCGGGGAGCTGTTTTTT.

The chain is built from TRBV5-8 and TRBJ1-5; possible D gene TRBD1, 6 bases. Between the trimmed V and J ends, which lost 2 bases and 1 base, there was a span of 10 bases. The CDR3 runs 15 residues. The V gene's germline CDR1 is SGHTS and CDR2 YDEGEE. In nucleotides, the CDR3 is TGTGCCAGCAGCTTATACAGGGTAAGCAATCAGCCCCAGCATTTT. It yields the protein CASSLYRVSNQPQHF.

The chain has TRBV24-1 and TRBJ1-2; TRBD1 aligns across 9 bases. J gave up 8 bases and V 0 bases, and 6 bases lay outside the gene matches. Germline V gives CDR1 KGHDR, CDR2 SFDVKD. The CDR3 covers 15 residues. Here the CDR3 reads CATSDLGGQGGGYTF. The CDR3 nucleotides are TGTGCCACCAGTGATTTGGGGGGACAGGGAGGCGGCTACACCTTC.

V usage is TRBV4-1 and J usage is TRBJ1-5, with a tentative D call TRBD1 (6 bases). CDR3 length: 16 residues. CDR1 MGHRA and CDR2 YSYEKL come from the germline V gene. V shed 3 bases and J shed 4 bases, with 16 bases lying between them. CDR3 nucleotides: TGCGCCAGCAGCCATGATGGGGGGGGCGATAATCAGCCCCAGCATTTT. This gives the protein CASSHDGGGDNQPQHF.

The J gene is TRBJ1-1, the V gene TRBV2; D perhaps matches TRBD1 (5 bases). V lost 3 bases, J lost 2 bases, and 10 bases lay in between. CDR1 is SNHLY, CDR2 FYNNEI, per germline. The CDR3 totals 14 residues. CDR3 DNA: TGTGCCAGCAGTGAGGGGCAGGGAAACACTGAAGCTTTCTTT. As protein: CASSEGQGNTEAFF.

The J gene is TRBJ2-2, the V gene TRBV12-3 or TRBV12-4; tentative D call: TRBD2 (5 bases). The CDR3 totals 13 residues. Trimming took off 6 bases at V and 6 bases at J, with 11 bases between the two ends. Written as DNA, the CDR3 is TGTGCCAGCAGCCAACTAGATCCCGGGGAGCTGTTTTTT. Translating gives CASSQLDPGELFF.

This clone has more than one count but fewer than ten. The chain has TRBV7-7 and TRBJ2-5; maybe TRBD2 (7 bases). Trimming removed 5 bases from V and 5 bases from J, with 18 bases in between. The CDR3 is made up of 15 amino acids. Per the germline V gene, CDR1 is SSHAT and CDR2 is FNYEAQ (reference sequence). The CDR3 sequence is CASSPNRVGGETQYF. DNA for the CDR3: TGTGCCAGCAGCCCGAACAGGGTGGGAGGGGAGACCCAGTACTTC.

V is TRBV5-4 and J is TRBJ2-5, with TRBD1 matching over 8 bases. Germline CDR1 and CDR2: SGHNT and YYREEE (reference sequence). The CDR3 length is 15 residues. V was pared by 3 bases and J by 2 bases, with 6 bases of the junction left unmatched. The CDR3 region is CASSSPRTGQETQYF. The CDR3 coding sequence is TGTGCCAGCAGCTCACCTAGGACAGGGCAAGAGACCCAGTACTTC.

The CDR3 sequence: CAWSVRSDTEAFF. CDR3 in DNA: TGTGCCTGGAGTGTGAGGTCGGACACTGAAGCTTTCTTT. The chain has TRBV30 and TRBJ1-1; D remains ambiguous. Trimming took off 0 bases at V and 3 bases at J, with 8 bases between the two ends. Germline V gene data show CDR1 as GTSNPN and CDR2 as SVGIG (reference sequence). This CDR3 is 13 amino acids long.

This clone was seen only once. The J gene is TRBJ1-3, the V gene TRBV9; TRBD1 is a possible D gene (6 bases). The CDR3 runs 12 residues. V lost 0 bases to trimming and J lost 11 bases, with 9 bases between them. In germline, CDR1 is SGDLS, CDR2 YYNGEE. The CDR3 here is CASSVGTAPIYF. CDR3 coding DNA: TGTGCCAGCAGCGTAGGGACAGCCCCCATATATTTT.

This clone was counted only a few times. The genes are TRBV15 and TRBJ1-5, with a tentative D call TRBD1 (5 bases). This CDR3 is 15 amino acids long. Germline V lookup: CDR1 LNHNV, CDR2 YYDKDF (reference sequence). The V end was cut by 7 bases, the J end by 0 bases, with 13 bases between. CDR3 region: CATNQDIISNQPQHF. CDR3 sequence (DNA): TGTGCCACCAACCAGGACATTATTAGCAATCAGCCCCAGCATTTT.

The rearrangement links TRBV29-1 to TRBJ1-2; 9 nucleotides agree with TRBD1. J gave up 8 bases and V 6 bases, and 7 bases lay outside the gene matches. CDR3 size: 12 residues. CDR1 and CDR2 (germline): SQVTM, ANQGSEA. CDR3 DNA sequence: TGCAGCGTGACACAGGGGGCGGAAGGCTACACCTTC. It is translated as CSVTQGAEGYTF.

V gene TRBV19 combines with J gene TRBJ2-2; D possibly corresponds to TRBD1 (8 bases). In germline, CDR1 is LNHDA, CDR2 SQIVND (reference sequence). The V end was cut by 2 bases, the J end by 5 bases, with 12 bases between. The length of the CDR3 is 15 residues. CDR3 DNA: TGTGCCAGTAGTATAACAGGGGGAGGGACCGGGGAGCTGTTTTTT. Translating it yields CASSITGGGTGELFF.

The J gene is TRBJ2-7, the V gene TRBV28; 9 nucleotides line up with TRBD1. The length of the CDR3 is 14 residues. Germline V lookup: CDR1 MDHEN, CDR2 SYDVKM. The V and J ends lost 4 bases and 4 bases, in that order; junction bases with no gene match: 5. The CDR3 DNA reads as TGTGCCAGCAGTTCTGGACAGGGGATTTACGAGCAGTACGTC. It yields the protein CASSSGQGIYEQYV.

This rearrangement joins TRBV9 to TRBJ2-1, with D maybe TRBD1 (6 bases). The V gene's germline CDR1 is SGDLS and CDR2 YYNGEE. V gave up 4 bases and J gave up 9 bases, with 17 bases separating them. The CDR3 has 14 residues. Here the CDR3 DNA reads TGTGCCAGCAGCTCTCCAAACAGGGCTGGTGAGCAGTTCTTC. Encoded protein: CASSSPNRAGEQFF. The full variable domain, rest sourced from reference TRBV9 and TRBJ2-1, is DSGVTQTPKHLITATGQRVTLRCSPRSGDLSVYWYQQSLDQGLQFLIQYYNGEERAKGNILERFSAQQFPDLHSELNLSSLELGDSALYFCASSSPNRAGEQFFGPGTRLTVL.

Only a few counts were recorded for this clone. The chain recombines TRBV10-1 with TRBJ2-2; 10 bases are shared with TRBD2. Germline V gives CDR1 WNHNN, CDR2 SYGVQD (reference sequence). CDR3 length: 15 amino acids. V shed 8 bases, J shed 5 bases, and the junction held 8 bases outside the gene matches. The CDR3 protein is CASGAGTSETGELFF. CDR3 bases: TGCGCCAGCGGGGCCGGGACTAGCGAAACCGGGGAGCTGTTTTTT.

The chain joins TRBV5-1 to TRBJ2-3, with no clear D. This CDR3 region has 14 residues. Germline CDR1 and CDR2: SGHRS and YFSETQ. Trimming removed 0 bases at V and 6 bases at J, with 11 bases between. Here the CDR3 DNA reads TGCGCCAGCAGCTTGGGCTCCACCCAGGATACGCAGTATTTT. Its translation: CASSLGSTQDTQYF.

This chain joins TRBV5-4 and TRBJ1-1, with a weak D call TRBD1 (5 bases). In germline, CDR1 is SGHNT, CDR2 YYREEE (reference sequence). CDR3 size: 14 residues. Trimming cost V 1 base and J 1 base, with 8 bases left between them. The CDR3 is CASSLLTGNTEAFF. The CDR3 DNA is TGTGCCAGCAGCTTGCTAACAGGGAACACTGAAGCTTTCTTT.

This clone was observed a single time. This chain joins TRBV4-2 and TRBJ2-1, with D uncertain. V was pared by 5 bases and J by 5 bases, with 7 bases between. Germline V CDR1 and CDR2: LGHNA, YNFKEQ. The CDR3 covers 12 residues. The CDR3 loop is CASSYSDNEQFF. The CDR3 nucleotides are TGTGCCAGCAGCTACAGTGACAATGAGCAGTTCTTC.

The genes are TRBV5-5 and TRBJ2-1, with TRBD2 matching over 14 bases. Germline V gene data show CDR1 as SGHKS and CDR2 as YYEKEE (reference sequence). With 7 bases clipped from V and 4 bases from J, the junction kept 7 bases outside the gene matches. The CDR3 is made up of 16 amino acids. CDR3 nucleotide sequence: TGTGCCAGCTTGGGACTAGCGGGAGTGGGGTACAATGAGCAGTTCTTC. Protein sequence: CASLGLAGVGYNEQFF.

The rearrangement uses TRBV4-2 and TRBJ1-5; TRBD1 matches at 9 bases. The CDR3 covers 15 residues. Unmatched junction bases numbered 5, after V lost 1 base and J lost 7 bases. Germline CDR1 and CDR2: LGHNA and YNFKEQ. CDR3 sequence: CASSQGTGVEQPQHF. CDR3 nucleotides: TGTGCCAGCAGCCAAGGGACAGGGGTAGAACAGCCCCAGCATTTT.

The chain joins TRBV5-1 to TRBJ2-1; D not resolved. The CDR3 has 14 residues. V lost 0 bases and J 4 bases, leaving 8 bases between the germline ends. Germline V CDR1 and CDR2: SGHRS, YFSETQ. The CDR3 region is CASSLGSRYNEQFF. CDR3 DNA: TGCGCCAGCAGCTTGGGGAGCCGGTACAATGAGCAGTTCTTC.

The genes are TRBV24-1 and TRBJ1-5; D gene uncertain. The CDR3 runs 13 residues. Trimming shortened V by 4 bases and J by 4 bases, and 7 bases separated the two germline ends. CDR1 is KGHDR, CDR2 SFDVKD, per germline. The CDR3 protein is CATSEEANQPQHF. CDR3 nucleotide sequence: TGTGCCACCAGTGAAGAGGCGAATCAGCCCCAGCATTTT.